These 10 T cell receptor beta chains share one sample of origin, sequenced in a study of CD8 T cells in Susac syndrome. RNA amounts of roughly 0.5 to 1 ug underwent reverse transcription with random hexamers. Using its own MiXCR run on the immunoSEQ multiplex PCR reads, TCRdb lists one record per CDR3 protein. The table lists about 300,000 distinct CDR3 sequences, approximately 91% of them singletons. The specimen was CD8+ T cells from PBMCs. The receptors derive from a human donor with multiple sclerosis.

DNA for the CDR3: TGTGCCAGCAGCTTAACTTACAGGGATGGGGACGAGCAGTACTTC. This translates into CASSLTYRDGDEQYF. The V gene is TRBV7-6, the J gene TRBJ2-7, with a tentative D call TRBD1 (6 bases). V gave up 2 bases and J gave up 5 bases, with 16 bases separating them. The CDR3 loop spans 15 amino acids. The V gene's germline CDR1 is SGHVS and CDR2 FNYEAQ.

The chain carries TRBV19 and TRBJ2-6, with a possible D match to TRBD1 (5 bases). The V gene's germline CDR1 is LNHDA and CDR2 SQIVND (reference sequence). The V gene lost 5 bases and the J gene lost 2 bases, with 7 bases spanning the gap. The CDR3 length is 14 residues. CDR3 region: CASSGAPGANVLTF. Here the CDR3 DNA reads TGTGCCAGTAGTGGGGCGCCTGGGGCCAACGTCCTGACTTTC.

The chain carries TRBV25-1 and TRBJ2-7; weak D call: TRBD2 (7 bases). The CDR3 loop spans 14 amino acids. Germline lookup yields CDR1 MGHDK and CDR2 SYGVNS. The V and J ends lost 3 bases and 4 bases respectively, with 13 bases between them. The CDR3 DNA sequence: TGTGCCAGCAGTGAGGACGAGGGGGGGTACGAGCAGTACTTC. Amino acid sequence: CASSEDEGGYEQYF.

This rearrangement joins TRBV11-2 to TRBJ2-7; D not certain. This CDR3 is built from 12 residues. From germline, CDR1 is SGHAT and CDR2 FQNNGV. V shed 3 bases and J shed 6 bases, with 9 bases lying between them. Here the CDR3 DNA reads TGTGCCAGCAGCTTTTGGGGTTCCGAGCAGTACTTC. Translated: CASSFWGSEQYF.

The chain has TRBV5-6 and TRBJ1-3; D not resolved. Germline-derived CDR1 and CDR2 are SGHDT and YYEEEE. The CDR3 is 15 residues long. Trimming cost V 2 bases and J 0 bases, with 9 bases left between them. The CDR3 reads CASSFFEYSGNTIYF. The DNA for the CDR3 is TGTGCCAGCAGCTTTTTTGAGTACTCTGGAAACACCATATATTTT.

This rearrangement joins TRBV2 to TRBJ2-5; TRBD2 might be the D (5 bases). The CDR3 runs to 12 residues. Trimming stripped 3 bases from V and 7 bases from J, with 9 bases between. Per the germline V gene, CDR1 is SNHLY and CDR2 is FYNNEI. This CDR3 is CASSDTRGTQYF. The CDR3 region has the DNA TGTGCCAGCAGTGATACCCGGGGGACCCAGTACTTC. Full variable domain (missing parts from reference TRBV2 and TRBJ2-5): EPEVTQTPSHQVTQMGQEVILRCVPISNHLYFYWYRQILGQKVEFLVSFYNNEISEKSEIFDDQFSVERPDGSNFTLKIRSTKLEDSAMYFCASSDTRGTQYFGPGTRLLVL.

This clonotype came up many times. The rearrangement joins TRBV27 to TRBJ2-7; D is unresolved. V was shortened by 6 bases and J by 2 bases, with 11 bases between the two germline ends. Germline loops: CDR1 MNHEY, CDR2 SMNVEV (reference sequence). This CDR3 region has 13 residues. The CDR3 protein is CASSLGSTYEQYF. DNA of the CDR3: TGTGCCAGCAGCTTAGGGTCAACCTACGAGCAGTACTTC.

The V gene is TRBV7-9, the J gene TRBJ2-4; D unresolved. This CDR3 has 13 residues. Deletions cut 2 bases from V and 7 bases from J, with 9 bases between. From germline, CDR1 is SEHNR and CDR2 FQNEAQ (reference sequence). CDR3 DNA: TGTGCCAGCAGCTTACCTCTGGGGAACATTCAGTACTTC. This codes for CASSLPLGNIQYF. Together with reference TRBV7-9 and TRBJ2-4, the CDR3 gives the full variable domain: DTGVSQNPRHKITKRGQNVTFRCDPISEHNRLYWYRQTLGQGPEFLTYFQNEAQLEKSRLLSDRFSAERPKGSFSTLEIQRTEQGDSAMYLCASSLPLGNIQYFGAGTRLSVL.

CDR3 amino acids: CAWSVGLNNGYTF. As DNA, the CDR3 is TGTGCCTGGAGTGTTGGGCTGAACAATGGCTACACCTTC. V usage is TRBV30 and J usage is TRBJ1-2; the D is unclear. V was shortened by 0 bases and J by 6 bases, with 11 bases between the two germline ends. Germline V lookup: CDR1 GTSNPN, CDR2 SVGIG (reference sequence). The CDR3 runs 13 residues.

This chain uses TRBV7-9 with TRBJ2-2; D could derive from TRBD1 or TRBD2 (5 bases each). Germline values: CDR1 SEHNR, CDR2 FQNEAQ (reference sequence). V shed 5 bases and J shed 6 bases, with 10 bases lying between them. This CDR3 has 13 amino acids. The CDR3 spells CASSRGAAGELFF. CDR3 DNA: TGTGCCAGCAGCCGAGGGGCGGCCGGGGAGCTGTTTTTT.